The present entry profiles one TCR beta chain with its context. Its specificity is not known. PCR used 60 Vbeta primers and 13 Jbeta primers. Here immunoSEQ multiplex PCR was the method, and the copy in TCRdb shows in-frame clones only, minus some. The top ten hold about 3.1% of the sample, which has some 150,000 clones, 60% to 80% seen once. The CDR3 contains 17 residues. With V trimmed by 3 bases and J by 7 bases, 13 bases remained unmatched. Germline-derived CDR1 and CDR2 are LNHDA and SQIVND (reference sequence). The data derive from a study of cytomegalovirus exposure and HLA in healthy donors. In the study overall: For the roughly 400 genotyped donors, 80% to 90% fell within the Caucasian-associated ancestry cluster. The study, taken as a whole, reports: A later analysis appeared to link common viral pathogens to several of the most significant clusters. TRBV6-2, TRBV6-3 and some other V segments were unresolvable in 87-base-pair reads. Sequencing likely produced, as an artifact, a cluster of highly shared sequence variants.

The chain is built from TRBV19 and TRBJ2-2; the match to TRBD1 covers 8 bases. Sequenced: PBMCs. The TCR comes from a man between 35 and 55 years old in good health and CMV-seronegative. The DNA for the CDR3 is TGTGCCAGTAGTATTGGAGGGGCAGGGGGCTCGGTCGGGGAGCTGTTTTTT. Amino acids: CASSIGGAGGSVGELFF.